Shown below are 5 T cell receptor beta chains from a single sample sequenced in a study of Ad26.COV2.S vaccination and SARS-CoV-2 variants (dated by TCRdb to the early 2020s). Libraries were constructed by the immunoSEQ multiplex PCR assay. The immuneACCESS repertoire file appears here via TCRdb, limited to in-frame rearrangements. These files lack a portion of the clones; in checked studies, under half of the deficit traces to unresolved V genes, and the cause of the others is not known. The sample includes 250,000 or so clones, with around 88% observed a single time. The top ten clonotypes cover less than 3.5% of the sample. The sample's treatment or condition, from its label and the paper: around 19 received Ad26.COV2.S at low or high dose, single or two shots; roughly 5 received placebo; per-sample allocation not given. Repertoires of vaccine and placebo recipients were sequenced from samples taken on day 63 after the first injection.

The source was peripheral blood, collected in a trial of Ad26.COV2.S vaccine versus placebo. These receptors all come from a person aged 18 to 59 who received the Ad26.COV2.S COVID-19 vaccine or a placebo.

This clone appeared once. V and J are TRBV7-9 and TRBJ1-4; 9 bases fit TRBD1. This CDR3 region has 15 residues. V lost 4 bases to trimming and J lost 5 bases; unmatched junction nucleotides: 5. Germline CDR1 and CDR2: SEHNR and FQNEAQ (reference sequence). The DNA for the CDR3 is TGTGCCAGCAGCTCACGGACAGGGGCGAATGAAAAACTGTTTTTT. It encodes CASSSRTGANEKLFF.

The chain employs TRBV19 and TRBJ1-5, with 7 positions matching TRBD1. With 3 bases clipped from V and 2 bases from J, the junction kept 13 bases outside the gene matches. The V gene's germline CDR1 is LNHDA and CDR2 SQIVND (reference sequence). This CDR3 comprises 18 residues. Here the CDR3 DNA reads TGTGCCAGTAGTATTCAGGGGGACGGCGTTTTCGGCAATCAGCCCCAGCATTTT. It encodes CASSIQGDGVFGNQPQHF. The entire variable domain, with the rest obtained from reference TRBV19 and TRBJ1-5, is as follows: DGGITQSPKYLFRKEGQNVTLSCEQNLNHDAMYWYRQDPGQGLRLIYYSQIVNDFQKGDIAEGYSVSREKKESFPLTVTSAQKNPTAFYLCASSIQGDGVFGNQPQHFGDGTRLSIL.

The chain employs TRBV11-2 and TRBJ2-7, with D uncertain. CDR1 and CDR2 (germline): SGHAT, FQNNGV. Trimming shortened V by 0 bases and J by 2 bases, and 11 bases separated the two germline ends. The CDR3 length is 15 residues. CDR3 residues: CASSLEGRPTYEQYF. For the CDR3, the DNA is TGTGCCAGCAGCTTAGAGGGCCGCCCCACCTACGAGCAGTACTTC.

Only one count was recorded for this clone. The chain employs TRBV5-6 and TRBJ2-7; D might be TRBD1 or TRBD2, each matching 5 bases. V dropped 3 bases and J dropped 4 bases, with 11 bases sitting between them. The length of the CDR3 is 13 residues. Germline CDR1 and CDR2: SGHDT and YYEEEE. The CDR3 region is CASSWGTVYEQYV. CDR3 nucleotides: TGTGCCAGCAGCTGGGGGACCGTTTACGAGCAGTACGTC.

V usage is TRBV4-3 and J usage is TRBJ2-2; no clear D gene. The germline V gene encodes CDR1 LGHNA and CDR2 YSLEER. This CDR3 spans 17 amino acids. Trimming stripped 1 base from V and 3 bases from J, with 15 bases between. CDR3 nucleotides: TGCGCCAGCAGCCAAGGGTTGGCAGGTGGTGACACCGGGGAGCTGTTTTTT. Translation gives CASSQGLAGGDTGELFF.